This T cell receptor (beta chain) was retrieved from a study of Ad26.COV2.S vaccination and SARS-CoV-2 variants. Treatment described: roughly 19 received Ad26.COV2.S at low or high dose, single or two shots; about 5 received placebo; per-sample allocation not given. Sampling took place 63 days after the first vaccine or placebo injection. The J segment lost 4 bases and the V segment lost 5 bases, leaving 5 bases of the junction unmatched. The CDR3 has 13 residues. Germline loops: CDR1 GTSNPN, CDR2 SVGIG (reference sequence). Libraries were prepared by immunoSEQ multiplex PCR; TCRdb keeps only in-frame clonotypes and omits some of them. Of about 350,000 clones detected, 75% to 90% appear once; the ten largest clones hold under 6%.

This clonotype originated in a person aged 18-60 years who received the Ad26.COV2.S COVID-19 vaccine or a placebo. The source material was peripheral blood, sampled in a trial of Ad26.COV2.S vaccine versus placebo. The chain recombines TRBV30 with TRBJ2-1, with TRBD1 matching over 7 bases. The CDR3 nucleotides are TGTGCCTGGGACAGGGTTCCATACAATGAGCAGTTCTTC. Translating it yields CAWDRVPYNEQFF.